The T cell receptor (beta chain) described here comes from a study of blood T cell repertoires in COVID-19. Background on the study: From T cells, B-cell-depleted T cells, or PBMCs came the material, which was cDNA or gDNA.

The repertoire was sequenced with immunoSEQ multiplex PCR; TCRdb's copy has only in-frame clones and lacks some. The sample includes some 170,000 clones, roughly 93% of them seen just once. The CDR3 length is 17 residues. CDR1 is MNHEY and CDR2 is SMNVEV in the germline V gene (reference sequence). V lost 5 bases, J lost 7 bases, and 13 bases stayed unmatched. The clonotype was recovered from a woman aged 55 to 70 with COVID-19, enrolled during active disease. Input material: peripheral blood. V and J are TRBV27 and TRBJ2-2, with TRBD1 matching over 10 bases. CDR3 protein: CASSQPPGQGRHGELFF. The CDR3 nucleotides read TGTGCCAGCAGTCAACCCCCGGGACAGGGGAGGCACGGGGAGCTGTTTTTT.